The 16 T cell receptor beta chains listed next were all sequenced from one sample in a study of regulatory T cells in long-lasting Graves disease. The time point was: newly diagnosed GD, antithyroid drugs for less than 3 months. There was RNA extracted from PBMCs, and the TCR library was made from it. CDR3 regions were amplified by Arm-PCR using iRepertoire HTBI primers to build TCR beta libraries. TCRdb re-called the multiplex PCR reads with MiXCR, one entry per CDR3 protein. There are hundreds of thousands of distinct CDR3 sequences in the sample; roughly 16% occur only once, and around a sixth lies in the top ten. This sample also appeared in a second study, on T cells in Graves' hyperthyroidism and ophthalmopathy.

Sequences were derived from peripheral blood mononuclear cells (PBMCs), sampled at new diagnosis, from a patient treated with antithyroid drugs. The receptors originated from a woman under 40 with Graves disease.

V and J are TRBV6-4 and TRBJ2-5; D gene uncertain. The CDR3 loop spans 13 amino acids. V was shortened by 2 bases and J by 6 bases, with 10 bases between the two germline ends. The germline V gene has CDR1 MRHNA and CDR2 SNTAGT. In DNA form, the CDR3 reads TGTGCCAGCAGTGACCGGGCAGGACAGACCCAGTACTTC. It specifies CASSDRAGQTQYF.

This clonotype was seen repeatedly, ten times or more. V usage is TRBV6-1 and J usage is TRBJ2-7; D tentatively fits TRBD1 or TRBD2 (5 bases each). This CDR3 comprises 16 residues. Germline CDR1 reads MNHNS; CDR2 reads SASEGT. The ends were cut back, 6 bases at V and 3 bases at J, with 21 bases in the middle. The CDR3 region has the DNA TGTGCCAGCAGCCTAATCCCGGGACGCCTAGTCTACGAGCAGTACTTC. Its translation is CASSLIPGRLVYEQYF.

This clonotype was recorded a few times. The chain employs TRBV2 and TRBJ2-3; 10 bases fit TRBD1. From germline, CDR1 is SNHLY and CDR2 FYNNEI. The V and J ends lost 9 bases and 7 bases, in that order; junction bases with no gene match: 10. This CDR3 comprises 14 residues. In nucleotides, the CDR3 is TGTGCCAGGGTGAAGGGACAGGGGAAGAATACGCAGTATTTT. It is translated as CARVKGQGKNTQYF.

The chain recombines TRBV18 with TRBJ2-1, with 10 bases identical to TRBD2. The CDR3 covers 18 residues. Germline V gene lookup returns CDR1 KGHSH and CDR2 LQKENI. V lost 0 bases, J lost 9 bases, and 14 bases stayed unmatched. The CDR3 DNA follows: TGTGCCAGCTCACCACCCGTGTCTAGCGGGAGTGGTGGGCGTGAGCAGTTCTTC. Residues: CASSPPVSSGSGGREQFF.

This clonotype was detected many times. The CDR3 region is CASSLDGGSERGYTF. CDR3 DNA sequence: TGCGCCAGCAGCTTGGATGGAGGGTCGGAACGTGGCTACACCTTC. The chain uses TRBV5-1 and TRBJ1-2; D call uncertain. The CDR3 length is 15 residues. Germline CDR1 and CDR2: SGHRS and YFSETQ. With 0 bases removed from V and 7 bases from J, the gap between germline ends came to 16 bases.

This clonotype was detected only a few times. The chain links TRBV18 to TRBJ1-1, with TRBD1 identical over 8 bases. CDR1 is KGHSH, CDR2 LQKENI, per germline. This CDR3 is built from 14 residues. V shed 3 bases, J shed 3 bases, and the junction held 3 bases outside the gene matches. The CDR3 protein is CASSPLTGDTEAFF. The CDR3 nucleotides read TGTGCCAGCTCACCCCTGACAGGGGACACTGAAGCTTTCTTT.

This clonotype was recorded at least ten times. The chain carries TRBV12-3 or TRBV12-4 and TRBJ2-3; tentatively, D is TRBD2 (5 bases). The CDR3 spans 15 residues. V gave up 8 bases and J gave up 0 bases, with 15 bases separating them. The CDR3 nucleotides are TGTGCCAGCCACTCCCCCGGACTCAGCACAGATACGCAGTATTTT. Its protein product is CASHSPGLSTDTQYF.

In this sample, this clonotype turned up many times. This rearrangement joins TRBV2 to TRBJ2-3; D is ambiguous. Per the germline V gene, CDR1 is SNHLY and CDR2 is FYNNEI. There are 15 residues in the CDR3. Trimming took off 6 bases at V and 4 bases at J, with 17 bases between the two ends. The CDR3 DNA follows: TGTGCCAGCAGCCGGTATATAGGAGCAGCAGATACGCAGTATTTT. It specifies CASSRYIGAADTQYF. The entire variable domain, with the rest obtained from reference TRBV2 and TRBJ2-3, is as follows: EPEVTQTPSHQVTQMGQEVILRCVPISNHLYFYWYRQILGQKVEFLVSFYNNEISEKSEIFDDQFSVERPDGSNFTLKIRSTKLEDSAMYFCASSRYIGAADTQYFGPGTRLTVL.

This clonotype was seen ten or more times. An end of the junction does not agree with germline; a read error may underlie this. This CDR3 is CASSLFRTDAYEQYF. The DNA for the CDR3 is TGTGCCAGTAGTTTGTTCAGGACTGACGCCTACGAGCAGTACTTC. The gene calls are TRBV28 and TRBJ2-7, with TRBD2 as a possible D gene (5 bases). The CDR3 has 15 residues. Germline CDR1 and CDR2: MDHEN and SYDVKM.

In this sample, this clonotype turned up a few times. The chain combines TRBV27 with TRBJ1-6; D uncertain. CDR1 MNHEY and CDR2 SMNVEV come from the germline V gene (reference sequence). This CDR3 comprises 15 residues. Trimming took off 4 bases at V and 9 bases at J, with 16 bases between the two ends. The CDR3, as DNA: TGTGCCAGCAGTTCCCCGAGGGAACCCGGTTCACCCCTCCACTTT. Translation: CASSSPREPGSPLHF.

The CDR3, as DNA: TGTGCCAGCAGGTTACGGCTGGGGCTCTACTACGAGCAGTACTTC. Translated: CASRLRLGLYYEQYF. This chain connects TRBV2 to TRBJ2-7, with D perhaps TRBD1 (5 bases). With 6 bases removed from V and 3 bases from J, the gap between germline ends came to 18 bases. The CDR3 spans 15 residues. Germline CDR1 SNHLY, CDR2 FYNNEI.

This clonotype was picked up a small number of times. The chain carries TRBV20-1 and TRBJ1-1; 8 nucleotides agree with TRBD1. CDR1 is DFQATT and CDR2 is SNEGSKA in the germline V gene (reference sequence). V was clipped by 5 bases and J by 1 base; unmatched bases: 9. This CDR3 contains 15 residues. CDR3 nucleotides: TGCAGTGCTTTACCCTTCGGACAGGGGAACACTGAAGCTTTCTTT. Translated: CSALPFGQGNTEAFF.

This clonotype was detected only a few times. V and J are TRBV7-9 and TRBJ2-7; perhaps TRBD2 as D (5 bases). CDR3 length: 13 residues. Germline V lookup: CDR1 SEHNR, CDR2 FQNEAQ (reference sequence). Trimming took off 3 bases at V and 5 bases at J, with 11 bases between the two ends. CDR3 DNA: TGTGCCAGCAGCTTTATTGGAGGAGACGAGCAGTACTTC. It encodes CASSFIGGDEQYF.

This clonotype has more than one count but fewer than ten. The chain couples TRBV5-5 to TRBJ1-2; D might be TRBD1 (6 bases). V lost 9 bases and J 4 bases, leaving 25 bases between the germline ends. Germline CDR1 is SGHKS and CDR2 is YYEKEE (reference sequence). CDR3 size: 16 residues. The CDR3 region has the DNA TGTGCCACCGGCCGGAGGGAACAGGGTGGGACCTATGGCTACACCTTC. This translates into CATGRREQGGTYGYTF.

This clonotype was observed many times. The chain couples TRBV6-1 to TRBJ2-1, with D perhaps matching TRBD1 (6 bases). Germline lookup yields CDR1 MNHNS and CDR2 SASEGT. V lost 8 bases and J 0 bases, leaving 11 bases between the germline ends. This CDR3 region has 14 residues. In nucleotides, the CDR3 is TGTGCCAGCCGAGGGGGAGACTCCTACAATGAGCAGTTCTTC. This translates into CASRGGDSYNEQFF.

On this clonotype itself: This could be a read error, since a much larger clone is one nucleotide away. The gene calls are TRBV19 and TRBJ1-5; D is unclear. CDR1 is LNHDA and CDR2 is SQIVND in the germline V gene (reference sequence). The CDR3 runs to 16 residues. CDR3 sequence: CASGIVSSGSNQPQHF. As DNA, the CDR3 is TGTGCCAGTGGTATTGTATCGTCAGGTAGCAATCAGCCCCAGCATTTT.